In its sample, the clone carrying this TCR beta chain was seen a few times. Its antigen is not identified. This entry belongs to a study of cytomegalovirus exposure and HLA in healthy donors. Findings and caveats of the study: Highly shared sequence variants in one cluster were likely a sequencing artifact.

Germline V lookup: CDR1 MNHNS, CDR2 SASEGT. The V end lost 5 bases, the J end lost 3 bases, and 16 bases lay between the germline ends. The CDR3 contains 15 residues. Use of 60 Vbeta and 13 Jbeta primers characterized the PCR. Repertoires were generated with immunoSEQ multiplex PCR, while TCRdb's copy carries only in-frame clones and drops some. Of under 200,000 clones in the sample, around 74% were seen once. Source material: PBMCs. The receptor's source is a female donor in good health and CMV-seronegative. The chain links TRBV6-1 to TRBJ1-2; D perhaps matches TRBD1 (6 bases). CDR3 nucleotide sequence: TGTGCCAGCAGTCTGAGGAACACAGGGTACTATGGCTACACCTTC. Its translation: CASSLRNTGYYGYTF.